This entry describes one TCR beta chain. Antigen unknown. The source of the sample is a study of cytomegalovirus exposure and HLA in healthy donors. Study outcomes and limitations: In a later analysis, at a false discovery rate of 0.05, roughly 16,000 TCR beta sequences matched HLA alleles. Cytomegalovirus-associated TCR beta chains were listed, numbering some 150.

Primers for the PCR totalled 60 Vbeta and 13 Jbeta. Repertoires were generated with immunoSEQ multiplex PCR, while TCRdb's copy carries only in-frame clones and drops some. The data hold approximately 120,000 clones, with 77% observed a single time. This CDR3 spans 13 amino acids. Trimming removed 5 bases from V and 5 bases from J; junction bases left unmatched: 4. Germline V CDR1 and CDR2: MNHEY, SVGAGI. The rearrangement links TRBV6-5 to TRBJ1-1, with 8 bases lining up with TRBD1. The sequenced sample consisted of PBMCs. This receptor was obtained from a middle-aged woman in good health and CMV-seropositive. For the CDR3, the DNA is TGTGCCAGCAGTGCTGACAGGGGTACTGAAGCTTTCTTT. Residues: CASSADRGTEAFF.